The T cell receptor beta chain under discussion was sequenced for a study of beta chain features in type 1 diabetes. Overall study findings and caveats: Naive, central memory and Treg TCRB repertoires seemed to resemble each other more closely in patients than they did in healthy donors.

The authors reverse transcribed all of the isolated RNA, so sequencing captured expressed TCRB transcripts. Sequenced by immunoSEQ multiplex PCR; TCRdb stores in-frame clones only, minus some. The repertoire holds under 450,000 clones, with about 15% as singletons. This clone has a handful of counts. What it recognizes is unknown. Around 110 mL of blood, on average, came from one heparinised draw per donor. The clonotype originates from a man aged 25 to 40 in good health. The sequenced sample was naive CD4+ T cells from blood.

CDR3 nucleotide sequence: TGTGCCAGCTCACCATTAGGGACAAACACTGAAGCTTTCTTT. Translating gives CASSPLGTNTEAFF. This chain uses TRBV18 with TRBJ1-1, with a possible D match to TRBD1 (6 bases). V was clipped by 2 bases and J by 2 bases, with 9 bases between them. The CDR3 is 14 residues long. Looked up from germline, CDR1 is KGHSH and CDR2 is LQKENI.